This is a list of T cell receptor beta chains from one sample in a study of regulatory T cells in long-lasting Graves disease. One entry per CDR3 protein results from TCRdb running MiXCR on the multiplex PCR reads. The table has 400,000 to 500,000 distinct CDR3 sequences, about 15% seen once; the top ten hold about 10%. In addition, the sample was reused for a study of T cells in Graves' hyperthyroidism and ophthalmopathy.

Sequencing used peripheral blood mononuclear cells (PBMCs), obtained at new diagnosis, from a patient treated with antithyroid drugs. The receptors stem from a woman between 25 and 40 years old with Graves disease. Each CDR3 is given without its conserved first and last residue. Fields, in order: V gene, J gene, clone size, CDR3 protein. The size field is filled for only some rows; it gives once, few, many or a size class.

TRBV10-3	TRBJ2-2	many	AISVGSGNANTGELF
TRBV6-5	TRBJ2-1	few	ASSYSSRGNEQF
TRBV29-1	TRBJ2-1	many	SGQGNEQF
TRBV15	TRBJ2-1	many	ATSFQRVFLNEQF
TRBV7-2	TRBJ2-1	many	ASSLFPRNEQF
TRBV28	TRBJ2-2	.	ASSGAGTGSTGELF
TRBV18	TRBJ1-2	few	ASHPTWGPANRRYYT
TRBV19	TRBJ2-7	many	ASSIVTGTGFYEQY
TRBV5-5	TRBJ1-1	.	ASSLSRVDAF
TRBV15	TRBJ2-2	many	ATSLAGGPDGELF
TRBV29-1	TRBJ2-7	few	SVAWSGTYEQY
TRBV20-1	TRBJ2-3	many	SATWDYRDTQY
TRBV5-4	TRBJ2-2	.	ASSLRNLLAGEVGELF
TRBV28	TRBJ2-5	many	ASRGTGVETQY
TRBV4-3	TRBJ2-1	.	ASSQEGWTDYNEQF
TRBV29-1	TRBJ2-5	.	SVEQRGGQETQY
TRBV5-1	TRBJ2-7	many	ASSPSSPAYEQY
TRBV27	TRBJ2-1	few	ASSPPGGASYNEQF
TRBV28	TRBJ1-4	many	ASSSWNRGSNEKLF
TRBV15	TRBJ2-1	.	ATSRVGRGRYNEQF
TRBV18	TRBJ1-2	many	ASSPQGAEGRGGYT
TRBV20-1	TRBJ2-3	many	SARSFREGLNTQY
TRBV20-1	TRBJ2-3	.	SARDLKGTDTQY
TRBV6-5	TRBJ1-1	many	ASSYVWERSGGTEAF
TRBV6-2/TRBV6-3	TRBJ1-1	many	ASRQGVYTEAF
TRBV29-1	TRBJ1-3	few	SVVVSGNTIY
TRBV7-2	TRBJ2-1	many	ASSPLRTSYNEQF
TRBV6-4	TRBJ2-1	few	ASSVGRDPYNEQF
TRBV5-1	TRBJ2-5	few	ASTTMTAQETQY
TRBV20-1	TRBJ2-5	many	SATPAVGSTIWLSETQY
TRBV11-2	TRBJ2-1	many	ASRGGIRNNEQF
TRBV3-1	TRBJ1-4	few	ASSQVEANEKLF
TRBV6-9	TRBJ2-3	.	ASQRDRTDTQY
TRBV2	TRBJ2-5	many	ASRQERVFQETQY
TRBV18	TRBJ2-1	many	ASSPVGASYNEQF
TRBV7-3	TRBJ1-6	few	ASSLQGVGSPLH
TRBV5-1	TRBJ2-7	.	ASSFTAHSTGVPYEQY
TRBV9	TRBJ1-5	few	ASSVGDSNQPQH
TRBV29-1	TRBJ2-2	.	SVEASLGELF
TRBV4-1	TRBJ1-3	few	ASSLGDATLWGGNTIY
TRBV28	TRBJ2-4	few	ASSDLNIQY
TRBV5-1	TRBJ2-1	few	ASSLEGGTPGNEQF
TRBV9	TRBJ1-2	.	ASSGHEGAGDGYT
TRBV4-3	TRBJ1-1	.	ASSQGRSFNAF
TRBV20-1	TRBJ2-1	.	SARGKIFGWEPYNEQF
TRBV10-3	TRBJ2-1	.	AIEGGSSYNEQF
TRBV3-1	TRBJ2-7	many	ASSPQRTSGMDEQY
TRBV2	TRBJ2-5	many	ASSLPVKQETQY
TRBV5-1	TRBJ1-1	many	ASTKDGEGGAF
TRBV2	TRBJ2-7	many	ASSSGMGSYEQY
TRBV7-2	TRBJ2-3	.	ASSFRTGGATDTQY
TRBV3-1	TRBJ2-1	.	ASSQGVGSGVYNEQF
TRBV12-3/TRBV12-4	TRBJ2-2	many	ASSFFLPGIGELF
TRBV9	TRBJ2-7	many	ASSRGNSREQY
TRBV18	TRBJ2-2	many	ASSPAGIGELF
TRBV25-1	TRBJ2-2	few	ASSESPNTGELF
TRBV12-3/TRBV12-4	TRBJ1-4	many	ASSFGTGGNEKLF